One T cell receptor beta chain is described in this entry. Antigen: not known. This entry comes from a study of beta chain features in type 1 diabetes. Study observations and caveats: Overrepresentation of cells with high TCR expression could result from cDNA sequencing. Significant though moderate, a shortening of TCRB CDR3s appeared in all four CD4+ subsets of Type 1 diabetes patients. Insertion counts at VDJ junctions were lower in type 1 diabetes patients, who also showed more deletions there.

Naive, central memory, regulatory and stem cell-like memory cells within the CD4+ compartment were sorted using CD45RO/CCR7/CD25/CD127/CD95/CD27. Germline values: CDR1 SEHNR, CDR2 FQNEAQ (reference sequence). The CDR3 consists of 13 residues. Trimming shortened V by 6 bases and J by 1 base, and 9 bases separated the two germline ends. cDNA synthesis used the whole RNA isolate, giving expressed TCRB sequences. Assay used: immunoSEQ multiplex PCR; TCRdb lists only in-frame clones, some missing. The sample comprises 90,000 to 110,000 clones, 40% of which are singletons, and around 0.07% rests with the top ten.

This TCR was recovered from a woman under 30 in good health. The chain recombines TRBV7-9 with TRBJ1-1; D gene ambiguous. The sequencing input was stem cell memory CD4+ T cells from blood. The CDR3 DNA reads TGTGCCAGCAGAGCTCCAGGGAACACTGAAGCTTTCTTT. Amino acids: CASRAPGNTEAFF.